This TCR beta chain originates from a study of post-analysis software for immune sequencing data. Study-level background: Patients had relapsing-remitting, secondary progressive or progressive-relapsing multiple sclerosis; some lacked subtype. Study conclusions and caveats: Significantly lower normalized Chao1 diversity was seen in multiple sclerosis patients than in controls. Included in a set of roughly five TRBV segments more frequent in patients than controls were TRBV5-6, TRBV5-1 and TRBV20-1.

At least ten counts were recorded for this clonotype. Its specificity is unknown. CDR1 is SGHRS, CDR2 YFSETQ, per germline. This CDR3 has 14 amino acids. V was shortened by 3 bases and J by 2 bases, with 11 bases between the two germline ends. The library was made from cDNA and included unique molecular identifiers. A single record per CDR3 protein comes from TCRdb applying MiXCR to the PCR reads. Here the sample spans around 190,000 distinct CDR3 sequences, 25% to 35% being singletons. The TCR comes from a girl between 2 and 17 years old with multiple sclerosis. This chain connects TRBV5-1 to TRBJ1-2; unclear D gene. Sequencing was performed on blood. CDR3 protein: CASSWDTGNYGYTF. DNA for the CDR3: TGCGCCAGCAGCTGGGATACCGGGAACTATGGCTACACCTTC. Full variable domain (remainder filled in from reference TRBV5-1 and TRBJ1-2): KAGVTQTPRYLIKTRGQQVTLSCSPISGHRSVSWYQQTPGQGLQFLFEYFSETQRNKGNFPGRFSGRQFSNSRSEMNVSTLELGDSALYLCASSWDTGNYGYTFGSGTRLTVV.